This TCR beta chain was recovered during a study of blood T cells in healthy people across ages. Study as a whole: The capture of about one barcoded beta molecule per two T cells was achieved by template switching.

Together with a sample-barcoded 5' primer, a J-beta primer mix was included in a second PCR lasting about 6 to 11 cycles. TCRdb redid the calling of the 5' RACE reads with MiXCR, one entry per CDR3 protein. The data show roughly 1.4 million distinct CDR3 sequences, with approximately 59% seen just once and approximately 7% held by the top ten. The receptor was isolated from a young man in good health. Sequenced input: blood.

The CDR3 DNA is TGTGCCAGCAGCCAAGTAACAGCGCTCTCTGGGGCCAACGTCCTGACTTTC. Translating gives CASSQVTALSGANVLTF. The chain joins TRBV3-1 to TRBJ2-6; D not resolved. V lost 1 base and J 0 bases, leaving 10 bases between the germline ends. This CDR3 is 17 amino acids long. The V gene's germline CDR1 is LGHDT and CDR2 YNNKEL (reference sequence). The full variable domain, in which reference TRBV3-1 and TRBJ2-6 provide the parts outside the CDR3, is DTAVSQTPKYLVTQMGNDKSIKCEQNLGHDTMYWYKQDSKKFLKIMFSYNNKELIINETVPNRFSPKSPDKAHLNLHINSLELGDSAVYFCASSQVTALSGANVLTFGAGSRLTVL.